The 2 T cell receptor beta chains given below trace back to one sample, sequenced in a study of blood T cell repertoires in COVID-19 (dated by TCRdb to 2018 to 2021). The library was produced with the immunoSEQ multiplex PCR assay. Entries here come from immuneACCESS through TCRdb and include only in-frame sequences with V and J called. Some clones fail to appear in such tables; in the studies checked, an unresolved V gene covers under half of the shortfall, and the cause of the remainder is unknown. For this sample the table gives more than 150,000 clones, of which more than 65% were detected only once. The ten largest account for approximately 14% of the sample. The sequencing sample was made of peripheral blood. Receptors originate from a woman aged 80 or over with acute or convalescent COVID-19.

This chain connects TRBV6-5 to TRBJ2-1, with TRBD1 as a possible D gene (7 bases). The ends were cut back, 6 bases at V and 4 bases at J, with 16 bases in the middle. CDR3 length equals 15 residues. From germline, CDR1 is MNHEY and CDR2 SVGAGI. The CDR3 reads CASSPAGQPYNEQFF. The CDR3 DNA is TGTGCCAGCAGCCCCGCGGGACAGCCGTACAATGAGCAGTTCTTC.

There are a few counts of this clone. This sequence joins TRBV5-4 and TRBJ2-1; the match to TRBD2 covers 9 bases. The CDR3 extends over 20 amino acids. Germline loops: CDR1 SGHNT, CDR2 YYREEE (reference sequence). The V gene end was trimmed by 3 bases and the J gene end by 4 bases; junction bases not matched to a gene: 20. The CDR3 DNA reads as TGTGCCAGCAGCTACTCCTTGGTACCGAGCGGGGGGTCTTCATACAATGAGCAGTTCTTC. Its protein is CASSYSLVPSGGSSYNEQFF.